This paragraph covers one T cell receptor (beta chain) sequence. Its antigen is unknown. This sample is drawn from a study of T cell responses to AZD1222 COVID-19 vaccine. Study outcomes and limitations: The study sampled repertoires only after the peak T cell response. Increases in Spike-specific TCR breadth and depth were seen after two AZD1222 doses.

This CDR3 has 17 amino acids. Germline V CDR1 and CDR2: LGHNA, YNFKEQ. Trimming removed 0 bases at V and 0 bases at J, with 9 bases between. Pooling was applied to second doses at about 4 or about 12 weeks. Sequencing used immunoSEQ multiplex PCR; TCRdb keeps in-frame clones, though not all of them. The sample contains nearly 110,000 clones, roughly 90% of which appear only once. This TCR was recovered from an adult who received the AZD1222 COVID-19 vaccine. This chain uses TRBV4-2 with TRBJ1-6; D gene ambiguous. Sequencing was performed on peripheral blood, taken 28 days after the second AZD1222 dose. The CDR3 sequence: CASSQDLRSSYNSPLHF. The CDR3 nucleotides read TGTGCCAGCAGCCAAGATTTGAGGAGCTCCTATAATTCACCCCTCCACTTT.